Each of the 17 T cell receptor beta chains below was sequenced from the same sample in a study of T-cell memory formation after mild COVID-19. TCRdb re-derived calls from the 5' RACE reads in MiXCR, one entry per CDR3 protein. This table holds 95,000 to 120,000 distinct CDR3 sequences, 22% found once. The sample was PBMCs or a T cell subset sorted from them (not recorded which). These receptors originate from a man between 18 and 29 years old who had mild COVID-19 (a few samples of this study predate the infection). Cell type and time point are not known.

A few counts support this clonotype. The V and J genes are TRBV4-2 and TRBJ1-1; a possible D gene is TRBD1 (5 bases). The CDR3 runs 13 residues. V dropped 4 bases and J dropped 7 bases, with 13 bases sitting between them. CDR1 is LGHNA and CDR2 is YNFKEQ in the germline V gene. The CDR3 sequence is CASSLEETVEAFF. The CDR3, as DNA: TGTGCCAGCAGCCTAGAGGAGACAGTTGAAGCTTTCTTT.

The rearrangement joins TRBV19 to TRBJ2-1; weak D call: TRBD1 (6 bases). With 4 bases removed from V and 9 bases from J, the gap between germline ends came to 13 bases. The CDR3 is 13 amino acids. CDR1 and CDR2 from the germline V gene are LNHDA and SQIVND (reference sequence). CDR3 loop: CASSTQGIGEQFF. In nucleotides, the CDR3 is TGTGCCAGTAGTACTCAGGGGATTGGTGAGCAGTTCTTC. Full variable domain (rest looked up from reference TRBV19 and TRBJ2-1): DGGITQSPKYLFRKEGQNVTLSCEQNLNHDAMYWYRQDPGQGLRLIYYSQIVNDFQKGDIAEGYSVSREKKESFPLTVTSAQKNPTAFYLCASSTQGIGEQFFGPGTRLTVL.

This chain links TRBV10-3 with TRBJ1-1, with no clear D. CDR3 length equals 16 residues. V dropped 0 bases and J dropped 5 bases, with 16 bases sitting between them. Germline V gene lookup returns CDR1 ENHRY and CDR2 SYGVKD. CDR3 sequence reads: CAISESKEGTKTEAFF. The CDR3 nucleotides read TGTGCCATCAGTGAGTCGAAGGAGGGTACGAAAACTGAAGCTTTCTTT.

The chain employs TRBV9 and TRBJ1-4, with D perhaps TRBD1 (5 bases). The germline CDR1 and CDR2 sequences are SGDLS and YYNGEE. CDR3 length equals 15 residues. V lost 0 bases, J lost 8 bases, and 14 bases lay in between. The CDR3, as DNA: TGTGCCAGCAGCGTAGATGGGGCCTCTTGGGAAAAACTGTTTTTT. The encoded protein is CASSVDGASWEKLFF.

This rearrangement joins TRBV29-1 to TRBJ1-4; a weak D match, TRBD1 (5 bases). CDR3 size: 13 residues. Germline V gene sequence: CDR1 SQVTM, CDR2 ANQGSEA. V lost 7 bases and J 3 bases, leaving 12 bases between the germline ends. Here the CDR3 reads CSADGGSNEKLFF. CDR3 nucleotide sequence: TGCAGCGCCGACGGGGGGTCTAATGAAAAACTGTTTTTT.

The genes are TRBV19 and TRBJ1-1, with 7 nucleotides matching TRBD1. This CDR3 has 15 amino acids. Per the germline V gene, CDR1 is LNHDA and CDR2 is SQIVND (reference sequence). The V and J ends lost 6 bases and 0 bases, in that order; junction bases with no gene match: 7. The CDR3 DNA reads TGTGCCAGTAGACCATCGGGACAGATGAACACTGAAGCTTTCTTT. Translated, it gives CASRPSGQMNTEAFF.

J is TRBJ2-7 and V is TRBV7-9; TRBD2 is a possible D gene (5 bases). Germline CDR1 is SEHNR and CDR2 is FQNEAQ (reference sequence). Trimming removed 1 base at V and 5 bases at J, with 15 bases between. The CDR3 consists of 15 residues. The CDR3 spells CASSLGTGKGDEQYF. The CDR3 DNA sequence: TGTGCCAGCAGCTTAGGCACCGGGAAGGGTGACGAGCAGTACTTC.

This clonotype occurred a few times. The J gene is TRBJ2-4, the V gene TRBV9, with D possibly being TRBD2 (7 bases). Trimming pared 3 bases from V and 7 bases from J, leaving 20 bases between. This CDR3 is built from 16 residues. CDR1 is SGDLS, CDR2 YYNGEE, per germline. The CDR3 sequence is CASSGRASRGGNIQYF. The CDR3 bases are TGTGCCAGCAGCGGTCGGGCTTCCAGGGGAGGGAACATTCAGTACTTC.

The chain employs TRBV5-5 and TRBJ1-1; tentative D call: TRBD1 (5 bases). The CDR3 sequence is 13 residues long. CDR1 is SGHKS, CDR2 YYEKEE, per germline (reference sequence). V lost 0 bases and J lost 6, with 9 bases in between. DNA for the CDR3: TGTGCCAGCAGCTTGGGCGGGACGGCTGAAGCTTTCTTT. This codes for CASSLGGTAEAFF.

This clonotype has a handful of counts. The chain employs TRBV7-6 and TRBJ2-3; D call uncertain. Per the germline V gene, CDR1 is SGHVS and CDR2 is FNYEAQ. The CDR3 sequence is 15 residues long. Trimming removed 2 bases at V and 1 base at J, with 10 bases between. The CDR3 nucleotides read TGTGCCAGCAGCTTACCCCCAACAGGCACAGATACGCAGTATTTT. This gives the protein CASSLPPTGTDTQYF.

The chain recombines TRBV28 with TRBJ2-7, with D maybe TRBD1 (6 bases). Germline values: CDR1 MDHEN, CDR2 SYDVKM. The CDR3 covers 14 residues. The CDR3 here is CDSSQRTAPYEQYV. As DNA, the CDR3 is TGTGACAGCAGTCAAAGGACAGCTCCTTACGAGCAGTACGTC.

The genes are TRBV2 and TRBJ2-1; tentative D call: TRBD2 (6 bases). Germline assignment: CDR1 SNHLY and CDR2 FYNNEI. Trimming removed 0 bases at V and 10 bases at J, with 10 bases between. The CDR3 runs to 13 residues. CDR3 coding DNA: TGTGCCAGCAGTGAAGCGCCGGGAGCGGAGCAGTTCTTC. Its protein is CASSEAPGAEQFF. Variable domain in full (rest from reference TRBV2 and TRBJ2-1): EPEVTQTPSHQVTQMGQEVILRCVPISNHLYFYWYRQILGQKVEFLVSFYNNEISEKSEIFDDQFSVERPDGSNFTLKIRSTKLEDSAMYFCASSEAPGAEQFFGPGTRLTVL.

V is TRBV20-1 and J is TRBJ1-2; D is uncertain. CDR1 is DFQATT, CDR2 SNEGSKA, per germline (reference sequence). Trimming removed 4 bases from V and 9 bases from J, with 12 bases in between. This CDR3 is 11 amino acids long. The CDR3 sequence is CSATAKRSYTF. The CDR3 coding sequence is TGCAGTGCTACAGCGAAGAGGAGCTACACCTTC.

The CDR3 sequence is CATAEGDTDTQYF. CDR3 nucleotides: TGTGCCACCGCGGAGGGGGACACAGATACGCAGTATTTT. The chain is built from TRBV2 and TRBJ2-3; D may correspond to TRBD1 or TRBD2 (6 bases each). The V end lost 10 bases, the J end lost 2 bases, and 13 bases lay between the germline ends. The CDR3 is 13 residues long. Germline lookup yields CDR1 SNHLY and CDR2 FYNNEI. The entire variable domain, with the rest obtained from reference TRBV2 and TRBJ2-3, is as follows: EPEVTQTPSHQVTQMGQEVILRCVPISNHLYFYWYRQILGQKVEFLVSFYNNEISEKSEIFDDQFSVERPDGSNFTLKIRSTKLEDSAMYFCATAEGDTDTQYFGPGTRLTVL.

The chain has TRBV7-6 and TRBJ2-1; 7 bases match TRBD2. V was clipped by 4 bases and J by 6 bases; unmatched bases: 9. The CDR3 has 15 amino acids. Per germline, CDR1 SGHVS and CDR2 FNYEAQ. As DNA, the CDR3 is TGTGCCAGCAGCTCCTTCGGGACTACCCCCAATGAGCAGTTCTTC. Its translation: CASSSFGTTPNEQFF.

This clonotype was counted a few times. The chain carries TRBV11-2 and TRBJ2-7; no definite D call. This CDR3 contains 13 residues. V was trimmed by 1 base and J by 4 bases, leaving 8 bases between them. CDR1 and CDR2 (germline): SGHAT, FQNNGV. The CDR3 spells CASSLGAAYEQYV. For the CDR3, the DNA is TGTGCCAGCAGCTTAGGAGCCGCGTACGAGCAGTACGTC.

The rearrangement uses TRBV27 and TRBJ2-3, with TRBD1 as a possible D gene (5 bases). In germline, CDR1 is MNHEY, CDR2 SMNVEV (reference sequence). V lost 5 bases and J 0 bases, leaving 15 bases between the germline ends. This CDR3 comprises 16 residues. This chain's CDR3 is CASSTTDTLSTDTQYF. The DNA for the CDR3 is TGTGCCAGCAGTACCACGGACACTCTCAGCACAGATACGCAGTATTTT.